This TCR beta chain was identified in a study of blood T cell repertoires in COVID-19. In the original analysis: Reference gene primers were amplified, and this amplification served to estimate nucleated cell counts. This table comes from immunoSEQ multiplex PCR, and its TCRdb copy is limited to in-frame clones, with some not included. V and J calls and clone size come straight from that table; D and trimming were deduced from the DNA. The sample holds 250,000 to 300,000 clones; around four fifths are singletons and the top ten take roughly 4.5%. The CDR3 covers 14 residues. The germline gives CDR1 MDHEN, CDR2 SYDVKM. V trimming: 6 bases; J trimming: 5 bases; junction bases outside the gene matches: 3. A single count supports this clone.

The rearrangement uses TRBV28 and TRBJ1-4; the match to TRBD1 covers 10 bases. The clonotype originates from a man aged 55 to 70 who had recovered from COVID-19. The sample comprised peripheral blood. The CDR3 coding sequence is TGTGCCAGCAGGGGACAGGGGCGAAATGAAAAACTGTTTTTT. Translation gives CASRGQGRNEKLFF.